A single sample is the source of the 6 T cell receptor beta chains below, sequenced in a study of OX40 agonist ivuxolimab in advanced cancers. TCRdb's copy holds only in-frame clones and misses some; the assay was immunoSEQ multiplex PCR. This sample has 60,000 or so clones, with roughly 84% found just once. The sample consisted of CD4+ or CD8+ T cells sorted from blood, taken in a trial of the OX40 agonist ivuxolimab. All receptors come from an adult with an advanced solid tumor such as melanoma, head and neck, liver or kidney cancer.

The chain couples TRBV7-9 to TRBJ1-1; maybe TRBD1 (5 bases). Trimming pared 1 base from V and 6 bases from J, leaving 21 bases between. This CDR3 has 17 amino acids. In germline, CDR1 is SEHNR, CDR2 FQNEAQ (reference sequence). CDR3 DNA sequence: TGTGCCAGCAGCTTAGTGGATGTTGGCAGGGCCGGGTCTGAAGCTTTCTTT. Translation gives CASSLVDVGRAGSEAFF.

This clone was seen once. The rearrangement uses TRBV28 and TRBJ2-6; no clear D gene. Germline assignment: CDR1 MDHEN and CDR2 SYDVKM. The CDR3 spans 14 residues. V lost 8 bases and J 0 bases, leaving 8 bases between the germline ends. Here the CDR3 DNA reads TGTGCCAGCGGTCGAGTCTCTGGGGCCAACGTCCTGACTTTC. This encodes CASGRVSGANVLTF.

This chain joins TRBV10-1 and TRBJ2-2; D gene unclear. Germline CDR1 reads WNHNN; CDR2 reads SYGVQD (reference sequence). V was clipped by 10 bases and J by 7 bases, with 16 bases between them. This CDR3 is built from 13 residues. DNA for the CDR3: TGCGCCACTCAGCCAGGTCGGAACGGGGAGCTGTTTTTT. This translates into CATQPGRNGELFF.

This chain uses TRBV5-1 with TRBJ1-2; 10 nucleotides agree with TRBD1. This CDR3 has 15 residues. CDR1 is SGHRS, CDR2 YFSETQ, per germline. V dropped 4 bases and J dropped 6; count of bases not matched to a gene: 9. The chain's CDR3 is CASSINRDRGHGYTF. In nucleotides, the CDR3 is TGCGCCAGCAGCATCAACCGGGACAGGGGTCATGGCTACACCTTC.

The sample holds a few counts of this clone. The chain has TRBV11-2 and TRBJ2-7; TRBD1 matches 7 bases. Germline values: CDR1 SGHAT, CDR2 FQNNGV. The V and J ends lost 3 bases and 0 bases, in that order; junction bases with no gene match: 8. The CDR3 loop spans 16 amino acids. CDR3 DNA: TGTGCCAGCAGCTTCCTAAGGGGGCGGAGCTCCTACGAGCAGTACTTC. It specifies CASSFLRGRSSYEQYF.

The chain couples TRBV7-2 to TRBJ2-7; D is tentatively TRBD1 or TRBD2 (6 bases each). The CDR3 is made up of 15 amino acids. The germline gives CDR1 SGHTA, CDR2 FQGNSA. Between the trimmed V and J ends, which lost 5 bases and 1 base, there was a span of 15 bases. The CDR3 nucleotides read TGTGCCAGCAGCCTAGGGGGAGGTGGGTCCTACGAGCAGTACTTC. It encodes CASSLGGGGSYEQYF.